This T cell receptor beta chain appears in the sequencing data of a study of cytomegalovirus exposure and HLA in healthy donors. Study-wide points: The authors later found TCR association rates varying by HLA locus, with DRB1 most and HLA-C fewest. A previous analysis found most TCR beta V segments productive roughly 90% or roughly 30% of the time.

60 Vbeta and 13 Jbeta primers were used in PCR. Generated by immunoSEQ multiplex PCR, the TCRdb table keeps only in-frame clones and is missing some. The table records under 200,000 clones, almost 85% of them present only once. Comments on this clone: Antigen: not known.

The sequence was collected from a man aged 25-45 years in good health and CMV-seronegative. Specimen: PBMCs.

The CDR3, as DNA: TGTGCCAGCAGCAAAGGGACTAGCGCACACCAAGAGACCCAGTACTTC. This gives the protein CASSKGTSAHQETQYF. The gene calls are TRBV21-1 and TRBJ2-5; TRBD2 is the table's D call and was not checked against the DNA. TRBV21-1 represents a pseudogene. This CDR3 comprises 16 residues.